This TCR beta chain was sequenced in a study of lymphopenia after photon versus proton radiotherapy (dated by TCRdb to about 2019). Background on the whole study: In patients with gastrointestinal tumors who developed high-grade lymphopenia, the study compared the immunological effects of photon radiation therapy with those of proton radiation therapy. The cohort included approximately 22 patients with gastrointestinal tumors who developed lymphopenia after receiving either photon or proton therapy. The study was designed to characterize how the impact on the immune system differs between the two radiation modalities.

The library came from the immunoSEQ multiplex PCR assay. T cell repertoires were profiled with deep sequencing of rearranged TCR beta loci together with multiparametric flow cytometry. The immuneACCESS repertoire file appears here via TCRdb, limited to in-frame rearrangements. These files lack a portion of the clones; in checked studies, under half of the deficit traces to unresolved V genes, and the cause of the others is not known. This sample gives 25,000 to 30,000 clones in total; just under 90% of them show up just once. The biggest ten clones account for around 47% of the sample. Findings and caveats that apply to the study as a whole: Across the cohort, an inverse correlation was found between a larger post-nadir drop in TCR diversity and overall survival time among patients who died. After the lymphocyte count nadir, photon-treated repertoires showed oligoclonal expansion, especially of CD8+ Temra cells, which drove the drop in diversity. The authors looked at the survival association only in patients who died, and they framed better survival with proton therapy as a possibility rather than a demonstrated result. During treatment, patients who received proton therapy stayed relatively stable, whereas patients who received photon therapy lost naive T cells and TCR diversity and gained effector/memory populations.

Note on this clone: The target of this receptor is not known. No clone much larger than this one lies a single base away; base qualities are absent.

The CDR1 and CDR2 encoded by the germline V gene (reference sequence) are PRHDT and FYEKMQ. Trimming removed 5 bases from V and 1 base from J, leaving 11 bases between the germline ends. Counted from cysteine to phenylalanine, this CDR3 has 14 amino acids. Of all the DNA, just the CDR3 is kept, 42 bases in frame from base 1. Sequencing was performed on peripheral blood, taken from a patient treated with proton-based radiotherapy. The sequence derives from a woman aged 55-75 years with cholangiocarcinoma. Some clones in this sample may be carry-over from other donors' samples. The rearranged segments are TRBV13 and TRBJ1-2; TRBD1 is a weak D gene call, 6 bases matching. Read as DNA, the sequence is TGTGCCAGCAGCCCCGGGGGCTTTAACTATGGCTACACCTTC. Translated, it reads CASSPGGFNYGYTF.